This is a list of T cell receptor beta chains from one sample in a study of T-cell memory formation after mild COVID-19. TCRdb re-called the 5' RACE reads through MiXCR, storing one row per CDR3 protein. Among more than 100,000 distinct CDR3 sequences listed, about 6% were seen once. The sequencing sample was made of PBMCs or a T cell subset sorted from them (not recorded which). The source of these receptors is an adult woman who had mild COVID-19 (a few samples of this study predate the infection). Cell type and time point are not known. Both conserved end residues are trimmed from each CDR3.

V,J,CDR3
TRBV11-3,TRBJ2-3,ASSRRETTQY
TRBV24-1,TRBJ2-1,AIQGDVIDEQF
TRBV18,TRBJ1-5,ASSPSGPSNQPQH
TRBV7-3,TRBJ2-1,ASSLNPGGGYNEQF
TRBV12-3/TRBV12-4,TRBJ1-2,ASSRGQGDYGYT
TRBV24-1,TRBJ2-1,ATSDYGLAGPSHHEQF
TRBV9,TRBJ1-6,ASSVGGGNSPLH
TRBV11-3,TRBJ1-1,ASSSGTGMNTEAF
TRBV6-6,TRBJ2-1,ASTPGGNYYSEQF
TRBV18,TRBJ2-7,ASSPGTGGYEQY
TRBV20-1,TRBJ2-3,SARIRADTQY
TRBV3-1,TRBJ1-1,ASSQVENTEAF
TRBV20-1,TRBJ1-5,SAGRRDNRHQPQH
TRBV5-5,TRBJ2-7,ASSLASFYEQY
TRBV6-6,TRBJ2-7,ASRLNMGYYEQY
TRBV19,TRBJ1-3,ASSISGSSGNTIY
TRBV7-9,TRBJ1-4,ASSLGTENEKLF
TRBV20-1,TRBJ1-2,SARAGTYGYT
TRBV29-1,TRBJ1-2,SVEGTDYAYYGYT
TRBV18,TRBJ2-7,ASSPPSRGNGYEQY
TRBV14,TRBJ2-1,ASSPLDRDYNEQF
TRBV5-1,TRBJ2-7,ASSLGVRDYEQY
TRBV5-5,TRBJ1-5,ASRSGDRNQPQH
TRBV24-1,TRBJ2-5,ATSWRQETQY
TRBV6-5,TRBJ1-1,ASSYRGNTEAF
TRBV5-4,TRBJ2-3,ASSGSGGATDTQY
TRBV5-1,TRBJ1-4,ASSLASTNEKLF
TRBV7-2,TRBJ2-1,ASSLTSGLLARFRYNEQF
TRBV5-1,TRBJ2-3,ASSIGPLTDTQY
TRBV24-1,TRBJ2-1,ATSDPVSEQF